Given below is one T cell receptor (beta chain) in context. Its target is not known. The length of the CDR3 is 16 residues. Germline CDR1 reads MDHEN; CDR2 reads SYDVKM. Trimming at V came to 5 bases and at J to 8 bases, leaving 6 bases not matched to a gene. This sample's TCRbeta library carried unique molecular identifier barcodes. TCRdb independently ran MiXCR on the PCR reads; one entry per CDR3 protein. The repertoire includes 610,000 or so distinct CDR3 sequences, roughly a quarter of them detected once, and about 35% sits in the top ten. This record belongs to a study of T-cell reconstitution after alpha-beta-depleted transplantation in children. Study-wide findings and caveats: T-cell numbers and diversity, one year after transplant, stemmed largely from T cells that were newly produced. Expanded clones from the graft, numbering several hundred, reportedly supplied alpha-beta T cells about two months after transplant.

The sequence derives from a boy under two years old with Wiskott-Aldrich syndrome, due to receive a stem cell transplant. V usage is TRBV28 and J usage is TRBJ2-1; 16 nucleotides line up with TRBD2. The sample in question was PBMCs, obtained before TCRalphabeta/CD19-depleted stem cell transplant. This chain's CDR3 is CASSTGTSGRAYEQFF. CDR3 nucleotide sequence: TGTGCCAGCAGTACCGGGACTAGCGGGAGGGCGTATGAGCAGTTCTTC.